Each of the 14 T cell receptor beta chains below was sequenced from the same sample in a study of T cells in Graves' hyperthyroidism and ophthalmopathy. Amplified TCR beta CDR3 regions derived from RNA transcripts. RT-PCR in the first round (using the HTBI primer set) targeted the TCR CDR3. MiXCR was run by TCRdb on the multiplex PCR reads, yielding one entry per CDR3 protein. This table holds 350,000 or so distinct CDR3 sequences, around 20% found once. Material for sequencing was blood. The receptors shown here come from a woman aged 45-60 years with Graves' hyperthyroidism.

This clonotype came up many times. The J gene is TRBJ1-2, the V gene TRBV12-3 or TRBV12-4; 9 bases are shared with TRBD1. This CDR3 has 16 amino acids. J gave up 7 bases and V 4 bases, and 13 bases lay outside the gene matches. Written as DNA, the CDR3 is TGTGCCAGCAGTTCCCGACAGGGGGGTTTTAGAGGTGGCTACACCTTC. Amino acid sequence: CASSSRQGGFRGGYTF.

In this sample, this clonotype turned up many times. This chain uses TRBV3-1 with TRBJ2-3; possible D gene TRBD2, 6 bases. CDR1 is LGHDT and CDR2 is YNNKEL in the germline V gene (reference sequence). V lost 1 base, J lost 7 bases, and 18 bases lay in between. This CDR3 has 16 residues. Written as DNA, the CDR3 is TGTGCCAGCAGCCAAGGTAGAGGGGAGGTCCTCCATACGCAGTATTTT. It codes for CASSQGRGEVLHTQYF.

This clonotype was recorded a few times. The rearrangement joins TRBV9 to TRBJ1-5, with 7 bases identical to TRBD1. Germline V gives CDR1 SGDLS, CDR2 YYNGEE. The length of the CDR3 is 14 residues. The trim removed 2 bases at V and 3 bases at J, leaving 2 bases unmatched. DNA for the CDR3: TGTGCCAGCAGCGTGGGACAGAACAATCAGCCCCAGCATTTT. Translating gives CASSVGQNNQPQHF.

This clonotype was recorded at least ten times. V gene TRBV28 combines with J gene TRBJ2-3, with TRBD2 identical over 8 bases. This CDR3 is 16 amino acids long. Germline V lookup: CDR1 MDHEN, CDR2 SYDVKM. Trimming removed 5 bases from V and 6 bases from J; junction bases left unmatched: 13. The CDR3 loop is CASSTGGEGLEDTQYF. In DNA, the CDR3 is TGTGCCAGCAGTACGGGGGGGGAGGGCCTCGAGGATACGCAGTATTTT. The full variable domain, in which reference TRBV28 and TRBJ2-3 provide the parts outside the CDR3, is DVKVTQSSRYLVKRTGEKVFLECVQDMDHENMFWYRQDPGLGLRLIYFSYDVKMKEKGDIPEGYSVSREKKERFSLILESASTNQTSMYLCASSTGGEGLEDTQYFGPGTRLTVL.

This clonotype showed up many times. The chain has TRBV11-1 and TRBJ2-1; possibly TRBD1 or TRBD2 for D (5 bases each). The CDR3 is 15 residues long. The V gene lost 5 bases and the J gene lost 3 bases, with 14 bases spanning the gap. Germline V gene data show CDR1 as SGHAT and CDR2 as FQDESV (reference sequence). CDR3 loop: CASSTRGTLYNEQFF. The CDR3 DNA reads TGTGCCAGCAGCACTAGAGGGACCCTCTACAATGAGCAGTTCTTC.

This clonotype was counted only a few times. The V gene is TRBV5-4, the J gene TRBJ2-2, with 8 bases aligning to TRBD1. This CDR3 has 14 residues. With V trimmed by 2 bases and J by 6 bases, 3 bases remained unmatched. Germline assignment: CDR1 SGHNT and CDR2 YYREEE (reference sequence). Here the CDR3 reads CASSFLQGAGELFF. The CDR3 DNA is TGTGCCAGCAGCTTCTTACAGGGGGCCGGGGAGCTGTTTTTT.

This clonotype was found many times. The rearrangement uses TRBV20-1 and TRBJ2-3; D is ambiguous. The CDR3 is 12 amino acids. Trimming removed 3 bases from V and 0 bases from J, with 4 bases in between. Germline V gene data show CDR1 as DFQATT and CDR2 as SNEGSKA (reference sequence). This CDR3 reads CSASHSTDTQYF. For the CDR3, the DNA is TGCAGTGCTAGTCACAGCACAGATACGCAGTATTTT.

The rearrangement links TRBV24-1 to TRBJ2-7; 7 nucleotides match TRBD2. The junction had 2 bases not matched to a gene; V was cut back by 7 bases and J by 0 bases. Germline V CDR1 and CDR2: KGHDR, SFDVKD. CDR3 length equals 13 residues. CDR3 DNA: TGTGCCACCAGCAGCGGGGCCTCCTACGAGCAGTACTTC. Its translation is CATSSGASYEQYF.

V and J are TRBV3-1 and TRBJ2-4, with D unresolved. Trimming stripped 3 bases from V and 1 base from J, with 13 bases between. The CDR3 length is 16 residues. Germline V lookup: CDR1 LGHDT, CDR2 YNNKEL (reference sequence). The CDR3 coding sequence is TGTGCCAGCAGCCATACCTCACTTCTTGCCAAAAACATTCAGTACTTC. It is translated as CASSHTSLLAKNIQYF.

In its sample, this clonotype was seen many times. The J gene is TRBJ1-1, the V gene TRBV5-1; D unclear. The CDR3 is 15 amino acids. Trimming took off 4 bases at V and 0 bases at J, with 13 bases between the two ends. Per the germline V gene, CDR1 is SGHRS and CDR2 is YFSETQ. The CDR3 sequence: CASSPGGLMNTEAFF. The CDR3 nucleotides are TGCGCCAGCAGCCCAGGTGGACTCATGAACACTGAAGCTTTCTTT.

This clonotype was picked up many times. The chain recombines TRBV6-1 with TRBJ1-2; D is possibly TRBD1 (6 bases). Germline V CDR1 and CDR2: MNHNS, SASEGT. This CDR3 region has 16 residues. Trimming removed 3 bases at V and 6 bases at J, with 20 bases between. CDR3 bases: TGTGCCAGCAGTGAGACAATCCTGGGGGCGAGGAATGGCTACACCTTC. Residues: CASSETILGARNGYTF.

CDR3 sequence: CASSLSRQGVNTEAFF. Here the CDR3 DNA reads TGTGCCAGCAGTTTATCTCGACAGGGGGTGAACACTGAAGCTTTCTTT. The chain carries TRBV27 and TRBJ1-1, with 9 nucleotides matching TRBD1. CDR3 length: 16 residues. Germline CDR1 and CDR2: MNHEY and SMNVEV (reference sequence). The V segment lost 0 bases and the J segment 0 bases; nucleotides outside the gene matches: 2.

A single count supports this clonotype. One end of the junction fails to match germline, which may point to a read error. The CDR3 coding sequence is TGTGCCAGCAGCTTGGTTTCAAGGAGCGGGGTGAGCACAGATACGCAGTATTTT. It codes for CASSLVSRSGVSTDTQYF. V usage is TRBV5-1 and J usage is TRBJ2-3; 7 bases are shared with TRBD2. CDR3 size: 18 residues. Germline V lookup: CDR1 SGHRS, CDR2 YFSETQ.

This clonotype was seen a handful of times. The chain employs TRBV30 and TRBJ1-4, with D perhaps matching TRBD1 (5 bases). This CDR3 spans 17 amino acids. V lost 3 bases and J 4 bases, leaving 21 bases between the germline ends. In germline, CDR1 is GTSNPN, CDR2 SVGIG (reference sequence). DNA for the CDR3: TGTGCCTGGAGCGGGGAAAACCGGGACGGGCTTAATGAAAAACTGTTTTTT. Translation: CAWSGENRDGLNEKLFF.